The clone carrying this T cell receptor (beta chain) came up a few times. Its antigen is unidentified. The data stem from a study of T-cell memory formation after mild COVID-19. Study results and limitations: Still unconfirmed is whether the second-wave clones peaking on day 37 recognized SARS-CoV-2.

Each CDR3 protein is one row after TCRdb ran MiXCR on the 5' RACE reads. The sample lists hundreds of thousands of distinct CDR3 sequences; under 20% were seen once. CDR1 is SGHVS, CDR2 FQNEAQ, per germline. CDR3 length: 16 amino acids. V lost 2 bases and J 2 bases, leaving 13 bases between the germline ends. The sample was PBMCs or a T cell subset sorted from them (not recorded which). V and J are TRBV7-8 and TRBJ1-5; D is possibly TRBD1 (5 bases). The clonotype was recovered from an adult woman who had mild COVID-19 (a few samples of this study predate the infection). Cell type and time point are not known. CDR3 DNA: TGTGCCAGCAGCTTAATCTGGGGCAATGGCAATCAGCCCCAGCATTTT. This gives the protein CASSLIWGNGNQPQHF.